This T cell receptor (beta chain) was found in a study of regulatory T cells in long-lasting Graves disease. Indicated time point: newly diagnosed GD, antithyroid drugs for less than 3 months. From PBMCs, RNA was extracted and then used to make the TCR library. Patients all came to the study from an endocrinology department in Xi'an, China. At least ten counts were recorded for this clonotype. The germline CDR1 and CDR2 sequences are MNHEY and SMNVEV (reference sequence). The CDR3 loop spans 12 amino acids. J lost 6 bases, V lost 10 bases, and 3 bases had no gene match. CDR3-region Arm-PCR and iRepertoire HTBI primers produced the TCR beta libraries. Each CDR3 protein gets one entry after TCRdb re-called the multiplex PCR reads with MiXCR. The data contain approximately 400,000 distinct CDR3 sequences, roughly a sixth of them singletons.

This chain joins TRBV27 and TRBJ2-1; TRBD1 aligns across 10 bases. This sequence was found in a female donor with Graves disease. This specimen was peripheral blood mononuclear cells (PBMCs), taken at new diagnosis, from a patient treated with antithyroid drugs. The CDR3 DNA reads as TGTGCCATGCGGACAGGGGGCAATGAGCAGTTCTTC. Amino acids: CAMRTGGNEQFF.